This entry lists 3 T cell receptor beta chains sequenced from one sample in a study of blood T cell repertoires in COVID-19. Sequencing used immunoSEQ multiplex PCR; TCRdb keeps in-frame clones, though not all of them. This sample has roughly 80,000 clones, with more than 85% found just once. The sequenced sample consisted of peripheral blood. Source of these receptors: a man aged 50 to 60 with COVID-19, enrolled during active disease.

V and J are TRBV5-1 and TRBJ1-3; 7 bases match TRBD1. The germline CDR1 and CDR2 sequences are SGHRS and YFSETQ. V gave up 4 bases and J gave up 0 bases; unmatched junction bases: 7. This CDR3 has 16 residues. Here the CDR3 DNA reads TGCGCCAGCAGCCCGGGGACAGCAATCTCTGGAAACACCATATATTTT. Its protein is CASSPGTAISGNTIYF.

V usage is TRBV5-1 and J usage is TRBJ2-2; D is possibly TRBD1 (6 bases). The germline V gene has CDR1 SGHRS and CDR2 YFSETQ. The CDR3 spans 18 residues. V lost 1 base to trimming and J lost 1 base, with 17 bases between them. The CDR3 protein is CASSLIGLGHGNTGELFF. CDR3 coding DNA: TGCGCCAGCAGCTTGATTGGTTTGGGACACGGGAACACCGGGGAGCTGTTTTTT.

J is TRBJ2-4 and V is TRBV5-1; 10 bases line up with TRBD1. This CDR3 has 14 residues. V trimming: 0 bases; J trimming: 7 bases; junction bases outside the gene matches: 1. From germline, CDR1 is SGHRS and CDR2 YFSETQ. Here the CDR3 DNA reads TGCGCCAGCAGCTTGGGACAGGGGGCTAACATTCAGTACTTC. Its protein product is CASSLGQGANIQYF.